This T cell receptor (beta chain) was observed in a study of cytomegalovirus exposure and HLA in healthy donors. Trimming cost V 4 bases and J 2 bases; bases outside gene matches: 15. The CDR3 sequence is 18 residues long. Per germline, CDR1 SGHTA and CDR2 FQGNSA. With 60 Vbeta and 13 Jbeta primers, the PCR was carried out. The method was immunoSEQ multiplex PCR; TCRdb's version includes in-frame clones alone and lacks a portion of them. The sample includes about 130,000 clones. The specimen sequenced was PBMCs. This chain uses TRBV7-2 with TRBJ2-7, with 9 bases identical to TRBD1. The TCR comes from a man aged 18 to 30 in good health and CMV-seronegative. As DNA, the CDR3 is TGTGCCAGCAGCTCCGGCCGGACAGGGGAACCGCAACCCTACGAGCAGTACTTC. Residues: CASSSGRTGEPQPYEQYF. Combining the CDR3 with reference TRBV7-2 and TRBJ2-7 gives the whole variable domain GAGVSQSPSNKVTEKGKDVELRCDPISGHTALYWYRQSLGQGLEFLIYFQGNSAPDKSGLPSDRFSAERTGGSVSTLTIQRTQQEDSAVYLCASSSGRTGEPQPYEQYFGPGTRLTVT.